The next 27 T cell receptor beta chains were all read from a single sample in a study of synovial regulatory T cells in juvenile arthritis. The synovial samples were synovial fluid, paired with peripheral blood from each active arthritis patient. Here immunoSEQ multiplex PCR was the method, and the copy in TCRdb shows in-frame clones only, minus some. The sample's table shows around 2,200 clones. The sample was Treg cells from the synovium. The receptors stem from a donor under 30 with juvenile idiopathic arthritis.

This clone is deemed medium-sized by its frequency. The chain joins TRBV6-1 to TRBJ1-1. This CDR3 contains 13 residues. DNA is not recorded here. Germline CDR1 MNHNS, CDR2 SASEGT. The CDR3 region is CATLRWQGRQAFF.

The rearrangement links TRBV23-1 to TRBJ2-2; TCRdb's D call, TRBD1, is unchecked because there is no DNA. TRBV23-1 is annotated as an ORF whose role is uncertain. This CDR3 comprises 14 residues. The protein alone is recorded here. The CDR3 spells CARRRGRGNRGAVF.

Measured by frequency, this clone is medium-sized. This chain links TRBV28 with TRBJ1-3; no DNA is available, so the TRBD1 call from TCRdb remains unchecked. CDR1 and CDR2 from the germline V gene are MDHEN and SYDVKM. This CDR3 comprises 15 residues. DNA is not on record. This CDR3 reads CASTPTGGSGNTIYF.

This clone counts as medium-sized by frequency. This chain uses TRBV28 with TRBJ2-1. This CDR3 has 12 amino acids. The coding DNA is unavailable. The germline CDR1 and CDR2 sequences are MDHEN and SYDVKM. The CDR3 loop reads CASSASYNEQFF. The full variable domain, in which reference TRBV28 and TRBJ2-1 provide the parts outside the CDR3, is DVKVTQSSRYLVKRTGEKVFLECVQDMDHENMFWYRQDPGLGLRLIYFSYDVKMKEKGDIPEGYSVSREKKERFSLILESASTNQTSMYLCASSASYNEQFFGPGTRLTVL.

By frequency, this clone is medium-sized. V gene TRBV11-2 combines with J gene TRBJ2-2; the TRBD2 assignment by TCRdb is unverifiable without DNA. CDR1 is SGHAT and CDR2 is FQNNGV in the germline V gene. This CDR3 is 14 amino acids long. No DNA sequence is on record. CDR3: CASQGRVGTGELFF.

In terms of frequency, this clone is medium-sized. The CDR3 loop is CASSAKIGSPLHF. V and J are TRBV5-1 and TRBJ1-6. Germline loops: CDR1 SGHRS, CDR2 YFSETQ. The length of the CDR3 is 13 residues. Nucleotide data are not available. Combining the CDR3 with reference TRBV5-1 and TRBJ1-6 gives the whole variable domain KAGVTQTPRYLIKTRGQQVTLSCSPISGHRSVSWYQQTPGQGLQFLFEYFSETQRNKGNFPGRFSGRQFSNSRSEMNVSTLELGDSALYLCASSAKIGSPLHFGNGTRLTVT.

This clone is classed as medium-sized by frequency. The gene calls are TRBV5-1 and TRBJ1-3. CDR1 and CDR2 from the germline V gene are SGHRS and YFSETQ. This CDR3 region has 17 residues. DNA was not recorded. The CDR3 here is CASSLVAGSPSGNTIYF. Using reference TRBV5-1 and TRBJ1-3 for the parts outside the CDR3, the full variable domain is KAGVTQTPRYLIKTRGQQVTLSCSPISGHRSVSWYQQTPGQGLQFLFEYFSETQRNKGNFPGRFSGRQFSNSRSEMNVSTLELGDSALYLCASSLVAGSPSGNTIYFGEGSWLTVV.

This clone registers medium-sized by frequency. The chain joins TRBV5-4 to TRBJ1-2. The CDR3 runs 13 residues. There is no recorded DNA. The germline V gene encodes CDR1 SGHNT and CDR2 YYREEE (reference sequence). This CDR3 reads CASSLVAGYGYTF.

The rearrangement joins TRBV7-2 to TRBJ1-1; without DNA, the TCRdb call of TRBD1 cannot be checked. Germline V gives CDR1 SGHTA, CDR2 FQGNSA. This CDR3 is 14 amino acids long. No DNA was logged. The CDR3 sequence is CAGSYAGLNTEAFF.

This clone is medium-sized by frequency. This chain connects TRBV6-4 to TRBJ2-3; with no DNA, the TCRdb D assignment of TRBD2 cannot be verified. There are 14 residues in the CDR3. DNA was not recorded. In germline, CDR1 is MRHNA, CDR2 SNTAGT. This CDR3 is CASSASGGADTQYF.

This clone is classed as medium-sized by frequency. The gene calls are TRBV7-3 and TRBJ2-1; TCRdb names TRBD2, which stays unverified in the absence of DNA. The length of the CDR3 is 15 residues. The DNA is not on file. The germline gives CDR1 SGHTA, CDR2 FQGTGA. CDR3 protein: CASSLGGNGYNEQFF.

This clone is called medium-sized based on its frequency. This sequence joins TRBV6-5 and TRBJ1-2. The CDR3 covers 13 residues. Only the protein is available. Germline V lookup: CDR1 MNHEY, CDR2 SVGAGI. CDR3 protein: CASSRTEDYGYTF.

The chain is built from TRBV4-2 and TRBJ2-5; the D gene TCRdb calls, TRBD2, cannot be checked with no DNA. This CDR3 region has 17 residues. The DNA is not on file. Germline CDR1 and CDR2: LGHNA and YNFKEQ. CDR3 sequence: CASSQDGVAGVGETQYF.

In terms of frequency, this clone is medium-sized (0.01 to 0.1%). The rearrangement joins TRBV18 to TRBJ1-2; TCRdb reports TRBD1, a call that lacks DNA to check it against. CDR1 and CDR2 (germline): KGHSH, LQKENI. There are 14 residues in the CDR3. A DNA sequence was not provided. CDR3 in amino acids: CASSPTGDHYGYTF.

This clone is medium-sized by frequency. The rearrangement uses TRBV6-6 and TRBJ2-1; checking the TCRdb D call of TRBD2 is not possible without DNA. CDR1 and CDR2 (germline): MNHNY, SVGAGI (reference sequence). CDR3 length: 16 amino acids. Only the protein is available. This chain's CDR3 is CASSSVAGLGYNEQFF.

The chain employs TRBV5-1 and TRBJ2-2; lacking DNA, the TRBD2 call made by TCRdb goes unchecked. Germline lookup yields CDR1 SGHRS and CDR2 YFSETQ. The CDR3 is made up of 15 amino acids. Nucleotide data are not available. CDR3 protein: CASSSRGGDTGELFF. Combining the CDR3 with reference TRBV5-1 and TRBJ2-2 gives the whole variable domain KAGVTQTPRYLIKTRGQQVTLSCSPISGHRSVSWYQQTPGQGLQFLFEYFSETQRNKGNFPGRFSGRQFSNSRSEMNVSTLELGDSALYLCASSSRGGDTGELFFGEGSRLTVL.

Frequency places this clone as medium-sized (0.01 to 0.1%). V is TRBV6-5 and J is TRBJ2-2; absent DNA, TCRdb's TRBD2 call cannot be checked. This CDR3 comprises 14 residues. No DNA has been recorded. Germline V lookup: CDR1 MNHEY, CDR2 SVGAGI. The chain's CDR3 is CASRRAGGAGELFF.

This clone shows up as medium-sized by frequency. This chain links TRBV10-2 with TRBJ2-2; TCRdb lists TRBD1, though no DNA is available to test this call. The CDR3 covers 14 residues. No DNA sequence is on record. The germline CDR1 and CDR2 sequences are WSHSY and SAAADI. CDR3 residues: CASSEQGATGELFF.

The J gene is TRBJ2-1, the V gene TRBV5-1; the TCRdb D gene call, TRBD2, has no DNA to confirm it. The CDR3 is 15 residues long. No DNA is recorded. Germline V CDR1 and CDR2: SGHRS, YFSETQ. The CDR3 is CASSLAGISYNEQFF.

This clone ranks as medium-sized (0.01 to 0.1%) in terms of frequency. The chain recombines TRBV19 with TRBJ2-5; the D call of TRBD2 rests on TCRdb alone, since no DNA is present to check it. Germline V gives CDR1 LNHDA, CDR2 SQIVND (reference sequence). This CDR3 comprises 14 residues. DNA for this receptor is not on file. The CDR3 region is CASSIAVRQETQYF.

This clone ranks as medium-sized in terms of frequency. The chain carries TRBV19 and TRBJ1-4; TCRdb calls TRBD1, which cannot be checked without DNA. The CDR3 spans 11 residues. Only the protein is on record. Germline lookup yields CDR1 LNHDA and CDR2 SQIVND (reference sequence). CDR3 residues: CASTLSGKLFF. The variable domain in full, completed from reference TRBV19 and TRBJ1-4, reads DGGITQSPKYLFRKEGQNVTLSCEQNLNHDAMYWYRQDPGQGLRLIYYSQIVNDFQKGDIAEGYSVSREKKESFPLTVTSAQKNPTAFYLCASTLSGKLFFGSGTQLSVL.

The rearrangement joins TRBV10-3 to TRBJ1-6; checking the TCRdb D call of TRBD1 is not possible without DNA. Germline CDR1 is ENHRY and CDR2 is SYGVKD. This CDR3 is built from 19 residues. The coding DNA is unavailable. The CDR3 loop is CAISESGSHRRSYNSPLHF.

Here the CDR3 reads CSVPLNWRQPQHF. V usage is TRBV29-1 and J usage is TRBJ1-5. The CDR3 covers 13 residues. A DNA sequence was not provided. CDR1 is SQVTM and CDR2 is ANQGSEA in the germline V gene.

In terms of frequency, this clone is medium-sized. This chain connects TRBV7-3 to TRBJ2-1; TCRdb designates TRBD1, a call that cannot be tested without DNA. The CDR3 is 15 amino acids. No DNA was logged. Germline V gives CDR1 SGHTA, CDR2 FQGTGA. The CDR3 spells CASSLKLGAYNEQFF.

The CDR3 sequence: CASRSPFRGGTEAFF. The chain links TRBV11-2 to TRBJ1-1. The germline V gene encodes CDR1 SGHAT and CDR2 FQNNGV. The CDR3 is 15 residues long. Only the protein is on record. The full variable domain, its missing parts supplied by reference TRBV11-2 and TRBJ1-1, is EAGVAQSPRYKIIEKRQSVAFWCNPISGHATLYWYQQILGQGPKLLIQFQNNGVVDDSQLPKDRFSAERLKGVDSTLKIQPAKLEDSAVYLCASRSPFRGGTEAFFGQGTRLTVV.

This clone is classed as medium-sized (0.01 to 0.1%) by frequency. The chain uses TRBV9 and TRBJ2-1. From germline, CDR1 is SGDLS and CDR2 YYNGEE. The CDR3 runs 15 residues. No DNA appears here. CDR3: CASSVSGLTLGEQFF.

Its frequency marks this clone as medium-sized. The chain uses TRBV5-1 and TRBJ1-2; TCRdb indicates TRBD1, and absent DNA this call remains unverified. The CDR3 covers 15 residues. No nucleotide data were recorded. Germline V CDR1 and CDR2: SGHRS, YFSETQ. This chain's CDR3 is CASSLGIQGVDDYTF.